The 3 T cell receptor beta chains in this list originate from one sample, sequenced in a study of control samples from healthy donors and cancer patients (dated by TCRdb to 2018 to 2020). Library construction relied on the immunoSEQ multiplex PCR assay. What TCRdb holds here is the immuneACCESS table cut down to in-frame rearrangements. Part of the clones is not present; checked against another copy, under half of the missing clones reflect an unresolved V gene, and the others are unexplained. This sample is represented by roughly 200,000 clones; around 94% of them were singletons. Of the sample, about 1.6% falls within the top ten clones. Specimen: blood. Receptors originate from a man between 50 and 59 years old in good health.

This clone was seen a single time. V is TRBV18 and J is TRBJ2-7, with 9 bases lining up with TRBD1. The CDR3 runs to 15 residues. The ends lost 6 bases at V and 2 bases at J; junction bases unmatched: 8. CDR1 and CDR2 (germline): KGHSH, LQKENI. Written as DNA, the CDR3 is TGTGCCAGCTCCCAGGACAGGGGAGGCCCCTACGAGCAGTACTTC. Protein sequence: CASSQDRGGPYEQYF.

The chain carries TRBV3-1 (or the pseudogene TRBV3-2) and TRBJ1-1, with TRBD1 as a possible D gene (6 bases). The CDR3 covers 14 residues. Germline CDR1 LGHDT, CDR2 YNNKEL (reference sequence). Trimming shortened V by 8 bases and J by 5 bases, and 18 bases separated the two germline ends. The CDR3 sequence: CASAKRGGETEAFF. The CDR3 DNA sequence: TGTGCCAGCGCCAAGAGGGGGGGAGAGACTGAAGCTTTCTTT.

V gene TRBV7-9 combines with J gene TRBJ1-3, with D possibly being TRBD1 (6 bases). The CDR3 loop spans 15 amino acids. Germline CDR1 and CDR2: SEHNR and FQNEAQ (reference sequence). V was pared by 6 bases and J by 0 bases, with 12 bases between. CDR3 sequence: CASSRTGSSGNTIYF. In nucleotides, the CDR3 is TGTGCCAGCAGTCGCACAGGGAGCTCTGGAAACACCATATATTTT.